Listed here are 18 T cell receptor beta chains from one sample, sequenced in a study of blood T cell repertoires in COVID-19. Sequencing used immunoSEQ multiplex PCR; TCRdb keeps in-frame clones, though not all of them. This table has roughly 110,000 clones, approximately 80% appearing once. What was sequenced was peripheral blood. The receptors stem from a man older than 75 with COVID-19, enrolled during active disease.

The chain recombines TRBV3-1 (or the pseudogene TRBV3-2) with TRBJ2-7, with 7 bases fitting TRBD2. V lost 1 base to trimming and J lost 2 bases; unmatched junction nucleotides: 8. CDR1 LGHDT and CDR2 YNNKEL come from the germline V gene (reference sequence). The CDR3 length is 16 residues. The CDR3 sequence is CASSQGPSGKAYEQYF. In DNA, the CDR3 is TGTGCCAGCAGCCAAGGTCCTAGCGGTAAGGCCTACGAGCAGTACTTC.

Here the CDR3 reads CASSWTSGVNNEQFF. The CDR3 nucleotides are TGTGCCAGCAGCTGGACTAGCGGGGTCAACAATGAGCAGTTCTTC. The V gene is TRBV27, the J gene TRBJ2-1; the match to TRBD2 covers 12 bases. With V trimmed by 6 bases and J by 5 bases, 5 bases remained unmatched. Germline V gene data show CDR1 as MNHEY and CDR2 as SMNVEV (reference sequence). CDR3 size: 15 residues.

The chain is built from TRBV12-3 or TRBV12-4 and TRBJ1-1; 7 nucleotides align to TRBD1. The ends lost 5 bases at V and 6 bases at J; junction bases unmatched: 6. This CDR3 contains 13 residues. CDR3 nucleotide sequence: TGTGCCAGCAGTAAACACGGGACAGCTGAAGCTTTCTTT. Translated, it gives CASSKHGTAEAFF.

This clone has a handful of counts. The CDR3 region has the DNA TGTGCCAGCCGAGGCGGGGGGGTACCCCTCCACTTT. Translation: CASRGGGVPLHF. This chain links TRBV27 with TRBJ1-6; tentatively, D is TRBD1 (5 bases). The CDR3 is 12 amino acids. V was trimmed by 8 bases and J by 12 bases, leaving 14 bases between them. Germline CDR1 is MNHEY and CDR2 is SMNVEV (reference sequence).

The V gene is TRBV5-5, the J gene TRBJ2-5; 13 bases line up with TRBD2. The junction had 12 bases not matched to a gene; V was cut back by 5 bases and J by 2 bases. The V gene's germline CDR1 is SGHKS and CDR2 YYEKEE (reference sequence). CDR3 length: 18 residues. The CDR3 coding sequence is TGTGCCAGCAGTCGGACTAGCGGGAGAGCGCTCCTACAAGAGACCCAGTACTTC. It codes for CASSRTSGRALLQETQYF.

The V and J genes are TRBV30 and TRBJ2-5; 12 bases map to TRBD2. J gave up 4 bases and V 4 bases, and 1 base lay outside the gene matches. In germline, CDR1 is GTSNPN, CDR2 SVGIG (reference sequence). The CDR3 runs to 13 residues. The CDR3 nucleotides read TGTGCCTGGACGGGACTAGCGGGAGAGACCCAGTACTTC. Amino acid sequence: CAWTGLAGETQYF. Filled out from reference TRBV30 and TRBJ2-5, the complete variable domain reads SQTIHQWPATLVQPVGSPLSLECTVEGTSNPNLYWYRQAAGRGLQLLFYSVGIGQISSEVPQNLSASRPQDRQFILSSKKLLLSDSGFYLCAWTGLAGETQYFGPGTRLLVL.

The table lists this clone with a count of one. The chain couples TRBV10-3 to TRBJ1-6; TRBD1 matches 9 bases. Germline CDR1 is ENHRY and CDR2 is SYGVKD. The CDR3 has 13 residues. With 4 bases clipped from V and 10 bases from J, the junction kept 2 bases outside the gene matches. The CDR3 reads CAISGQGGSPLHF. The CDR3 nucleotides are TGTGCCATCAGTGGACAGGGGGGCTCACCCCTCCACTTT.

The V and J genes are TRBV6-2 or TRBV6-3 and TRBJ2-1; 8 positions agree with TRBD1. V gave up 0 bases and J gave up 9 bases; unmatched junction bases: 4. The CDR3 loop spans 14 amino acids. The germline V gene has CDR1 MNHEY and CDR2 SVGEGT. CDR3 bases: TGTGCCAGCAGTTACTCGACAGGGGAAGGTGAGCAGTTCTTC. Translation: CASSYSTGEGEQFF.

Written as DNA, the CDR3 is TGTGCCAGCAGTTTATGGGGCAGCACTGAAGCTTTCTTT. Protein: CASSLWGSTEAFF. The rearrangement joins TRBV27 to TRBJ1-1; a possible D gene is TRBD1 (5 bases). The CDR3 totals 13 residues. Trimming took off 1 base at V and 4 bases at J, with 7 bases between the two ends. In germline, CDR1 is MNHEY, CDR2 SMNVEV (reference sequence).

The chain couples TRBV6-5 to TRBJ2-7; maybe TRBD1 (6 bases). This CDR3 comprises 15 residues. From germline, CDR1 is MNHEY and CDR2 SVGAGI. V dropped 0 bases and J dropped 2 bases, with 11 bases sitting between them. CDR3 sequence: CASSYSGGAPYEQYF. CDR3 nucleotide sequence: TGTGCCAGCAGTTACTCAGGGGGTGCTCCCTACGAGCAGTACTTC.

The chain couples TRBV11-2 to TRBJ2-7; 9 bases line up with TRBD2. CDR3 length: 14 residues. Germline values: CDR1 SGHAT, CDR2 FQNNGV. V lost 1 base to trimming and J lost 4 bases; unmatched junction nucleotides: 2. The CDR3 is CASSLGLAGYEQYF. For the CDR3, the DNA is TGTGCCAGCAGCTTAGGGCTAGCGGGGTACGAGCAGTACTTC.

This chain uses TRBV7-6 with TRBJ2-7; possibly TRBD2 for D (5 bases). V was clipped by 2 bases and J by 4 bases, with 15 bases between them. The length of the CDR3 is 15 residues. Germline V gives CDR1 SGHVS, CDR2 FNYEAQ. Written as DNA, the CDR3 is TGTGCCAGCAGCTTACGGGTACTAGAAGGATACGAGCAGTACTTC. Encoded protein: CASSLRVLEGYEQYF.

This chain links TRBV7-9 with TRBJ1-2, with a weak D call TRBD1 (6 bases). V lost 0 bases and J 5 bases, leaving 13 bases between the germline ends. The CDR3 covers 15 residues. CDR1 is SEHNR, CDR2 FQNEAQ, per germline (reference sequence). This chain's CDR3 is CASSLALGGLYGYTF. For the CDR3, the DNA is TGTGCCAGCAGCTTAGCGTTGGGGGGGCTGTATGGCTACACCTTC.

CDR3 DNA: TGTGCCAGCAGTTACCCGACAGGGGGTAACTATAATTCACCCCTCCACTTT. Its translation: CASSYPTGGNYNSPLHF. V usage is TRBV6-7 and J usage is TRBJ1-6; 9 nucleotides align to TRBD1. TRBV6-7 falls under the ORF class, with uncertain function. V lost 2 bases, J lost 3 bases, and 5 bases stayed unmatched. The CDR3 has 17 amino acids.

The chain is built from TRBV10-2 and TRBJ2-7; possible D gene TRBD2, 6 bases. V shed 3 bases and J shed 2 bases, with 23 bases lying between them. CDR3 length: 18 residues. Germline assignment: CDR1 WSHSY and CDR2 SAAADI. CDR3 protein: CASSEIGGGGFGTYEQYF. CDR3 nucleotides: TGCGCCAGCAGTGAAATTGGTGGGGGAGGTTTTGGGACCTACGAGCAGTACTTC.

The rearrangement joins TRBV28 to TRBJ1-3; 7 positions match TRBD1. The CDR3 loop spans 15 amino acids. Germline trimming cut 4 bases from V and 0 bases from J; bases unmatched to any gene: 3. Germline V gene data show CDR1 as MDHEN and CDR2 as SYDVKM. The CDR3 here is CASSSTGRSGNTIYF. The DNA of the CDR3 is TGTGCCAGCAGTTCGACAGGGCGCTCTGGAAACACCATATATTTT.

This chain uses TRBV10-1 with TRBJ2-7, with 8 positions matching TRBD2. There are 17 residues in the CDR3. V was clipped by 0 bases and J by 7 bases; unmatched bases: 14. Germline V lookup: CDR1 WNHNN, CDR2 SYGVQD (reference sequence). CDR3 in DNA: TGCGCCAGCAGTGAGTCGACTCTCACGGGAGGGCCGGGGGAGCAGTACTTC. This gives the protein CASSESTLTGGPGEQYF.

This chain uses TRBV2 with TRBJ2-5, with a weak D call TRBD2 (5 bases). The CDR3 has 11 amino acids. The germline V and J ends were trimmed by 8 bases and 5 bases, with 9 bases remaining between them. Germline V lookup: CDR1 SNHLY, CDR2 FYNNEI. DNA for the CDR3: TGTGCCAGCTTAAGGGAGGAGACCCAGTACTTC. It codes for CASLREETQYF.